This TCR beta chain appears in the sequencing data of a study of OX40 agonist ivuxolimab in advanced cancers. Broadly, across the study: The costimulatory receptor OX40 (CD134) was targeted by ivuxolimab, a fully human IgG2 agonistic monoclonal antibody. Intravenous ivuxolimab was administered to patients every 2 weeks at six dose levels: 0.01, 0.1, 0.3, 1.5, 3 and 10 mg/kg. Among the roughly 52 dose-escalation patients, roughly 20 had hepatocellular carcinoma, 15 or so melanoma, 9 renal cell carcinoma and 9 head and neck cancer. A male proportion of 70% to 90% and a mean age of around 60 years, ranging from roughly 23 to 79, were recorded for the dose-escalation cohort. Patients were allowed to have had prior anti-PD-1, anti-PD-L1 or anti-CTLA-4 therapy, and less than 45% of the dose-escalation patients had previously received checkpoint inhibitors. Three dose-escalation patients achieved partial responses, one with hepatocellular carcinoma and two with cutaneous melanoma. Peripheral TCRbeta sequencing was intended to test whether TCR sequence diversity was altered and clonal T-cell expansion was caused by ivuxolimab. The paper reports the monotherapy dose-escalation portion (N ≈ 52 patients) of the phase I ivuxolimab trial.

Here is what the overall study found, with its caveats: The antigen specificity of the clonally expanded peripheral T cells was not determined. Clonal expansion of both CD4+ and CD8+ blood T cells was observed from baseline to week 6 at doses 0.1 to 3.0 mg/kg. Low levels of normalized T-cell clonal expansion were also seen in some patients who did not respond. In partial responders in the 0.1-3.0 mg/kg groups, normalized peripheral clonal expansion was found to be among the lowest, especially among CD8+ T cells. After ivuxolimab, CD8+ T cells had more expanded clones than CD4+ T cells on average.

The germline V gene gives CDR1 as SGHRS and CDR2 as YFSETQ. Trimmed from V: 0 bases; trimmed from J: 7 bases; junction bases lacking a gene match: 4. From the cysteine through the phenylalanine, the CDR3 covers 15 amino acids. The read is trimmed to its CDR3 DNA, 45 bases read in frame from base 1. Patients with autoimmune disease history or receiving systemic immunosuppression were excluded from the trial. In every dose cohort, peripheral blood was drawn for TCR sequencing at baseline, cycle 4 day 1, and cycle 7 day 1. The samples were drawn from a first-in-human, open-label, multicenter phase I dose-escalation trial of ivuxolimab. Adults with locally advanced or metastatic melanoma, renal cell carcinoma, hepatocellular carcinoma or head and neck squamous cell carcinoma were enrolled in the trial. CD4+ and CD8+ T cells were sorted separately from peripheral blood before TCR sequencing. Genomic DNA was extracted from sorted cells for sequencing of the TCRbeta CDR3 region. The immunoSEQ Assay was used to sequence the TCRbeta CDR3 regions. TCRdb limited this immuneACCESS table to in-frame rearrangements with V and J called. A share of clones is missing; checked studies link under half to unresolved V genes, and the rest is unexplained. This sample lists tens of thousands of clones; over 90% were detected once. The ten top clones hold about 4.2% of the sample.

Details on this clone: Its antigen has not been determined. No quality values exist for individual bases; no much larger clone is one base distant.

The clonotype was recovered from an adult with an advanced solid tumor such as melanoma, head and neck, liver or kidney cancer. The material was CD4+ or CD8+ T cells sorted from blood, obtained in a trial of the OX40 agonist ivuxolimab. The V and J segments used are TRBV5-1 and TRBJ2-1, and TRBD2 aligns with 10 junction nucleotides. CDR3 loop: CASSLALAGGNEQFF. The bases read TGCGCCAGCAGCTTGGCCTTAGCGGGAGGTAATGAGCAGTTCTTC.